This TCR beta chain was recovered during a study of blood T cell repertoires in COVID-19. Libraries were prepared by immunoSEQ multiplex PCR; TCRdb keeps only in-frame clonotypes and omits some of them. This sample carries about 430,000 clones, 88% of them seen once, and the ten largest clones take around 0.91%. Trimming left V 5 bases short and J 0 bases short, with 7 bases between. Germline assignment: CDR1 SGHTA and CDR2 FQGTGA. There are 13 residues in the CDR3. This clone was observed a single time. The origin of this receptor is a woman aged 25-40 years with acute COVID-19. The source material was PBMCs or T cells enriched from blood (not recorded which). The chain joins TRBV7-3 to TRBJ1-1; D gene unclear. CDR3 bases: TGTGCCAGCAGCCGGAGCATGAACACTGAAGCTTTCTTT. Encoded protein: CASSRSMNTEAFF.